This T cell receptor (beta chain) comes out of a study of cytomegalovirus exposure and HLA in healthy donors. Whole-study findings and limits: What TCR beta sequences reportedly achieved was accurate prediction of HLA-A and HLA-B alleles in most subjects. Immune exposure information comprised only CMV serostatus.

This clone was detected a few times. Its antigen is undetermined. Amplification used 60 Vbeta primers and 13 Jbeta primers. Method: immunoSEQ multiplex PCR; TCRdb's copy keeps in-frame clones and lacks some. The sample consists of approximately 110,000 clones, around 80% of them appearing once. V lost 0 bases, J lost 0 bases, and 8 bases lay in between. Germline V gene data show CDR1 as MNHNY and CDR2 as SVGAGI (reference sequence). The CDR3 length is 16 residues. This chain links TRBV6-6 with TRBJ1-4; D is possibly TRBD1 (5 bases). This sequence was found in a man aged 45-60 years in good health and CMV-seronegative. Sequencing was done on a sample of PBMCs. The DNA for the CDR3 is TGTGCCAGCAGTTACTCTTCAGGGACAACTAATGAAAAACTGTTTTTT. Its translation is CASSYSSGTTNEKLFF.